Following are 17 T cell receptor beta chains from one sample sequenced in a study of cytomegalovirus exposure and HLA in healthy donors. PCR was performed using 60 Vbeta and 13 Jbeta primers. TCRdb's table, derived via immunoSEQ multiplex PCR, lists solely in-frame clones and lacks some. The top ten hold roughly 0.79% of the sample, which has approximately 100,000 clones, about three quarters seen once. Sequencing was carried out using PBMCs. Source of these receptors: a boy aged 5-17 years in good health and CMV-seronegative.

The V call is TRBV29-1, the J call TRBJ2-7; TRBD1 agrees at 7 bases. With 6 bases clipped from V and 2 bases from J, the junction kept 7 bases outside the gene matches. This CDR3 has 13 amino acids. Germline CDR1 and CDR2: SQVTM and ANQGSEA. The CDR3 DNA follows: TGCAGCGTGGGTCCCAGGGGGACCTACGAGCAGTACTTC. Protein sequence: CSVGPRGTYEQYF.

This clone was counted only a few times. The chain links TRBV28 to TRBJ1-1; TRBD1 aligns across 7 bases. CDR3 length: 13 residues. CDR1 and CDR2 from the germline V gene are MDHEN and SYDVKM. The V gene end was trimmed by 3 bases and the J gene end by 3 bases; junction bases not matched to a gene: 1. In nucleotides, the CDR3 is TGTGCCAGCAGTTTGGACAGGTACACTGAAGCTTTCTTT. This translates into CASSLDRYTEAFF.

This clone showed up just a few times. The chain joins TRBV6-5 to TRBJ2-4; 7 bases are shared with TRBD1. Germline assignment: CDR1 MNHEY and CDR2 SVGAGI. The CDR3 length is 14 residues. J was trimmed by 9 bases and V by 5 bases; bases with no gene match: 10. CDR3 loop: CASSRGQAVPIQYF. In DNA, the CDR3 is TGTGCCAGCAGTCGCGGACAGGCCGTTCCCATTCAGTACTTC.

The chain joins TRBV28 to TRBJ2-4, with D tentatively TRBD2 (5 bases). Germline V lookup: CDR1 MDHEN, CDR2 SYDVKM. CDR3 length equals 19 residues. V was pared by 4 bases and J by 0 bases, with 22 bases between. This CDR3 is CASSSPPRAGPLAKNIQYF. In DNA, the CDR3 is TGTGCCAGCAGTTCACCCCCGCGGGCGGGCCCCCTAGCCAAAAACATTCAGTACTTC.

J is TRBJ1-6 and V is TRBV18; D not resolved. Germline V gives CDR1 KGHSH, CDR2 LQKENI. The V gene lost 2 bases and the J gene lost 8 bases, with 7 bases spanning the gap. This CDR3 is 13 amino acids long. CDR3 sequence (DNA): TGTGCCAGCTCACCAGGGCCGGATTCACCCCTCCACTTT. This gives the protein CASSPGPDSPLHF.

Only a few counts were recorded for this clone. The chain uses TRBV6-5 and TRBJ2-2; a possible D gene is TRBD2 (6 bases). CDR3 length: 16 residues. Trimming removed 6 bases from V and 0 bases from J, with 14 bases in between. CDR1 and CDR2 (germline): MNHEY, SVGAGI. DNA for the CDR3: TGTGCCAGCAGGTACCCCGGGACTCCGAACACCGGGGAGCTGTTTTTT. Protein sequence: CASRYPGTPNTGELFF.

In nucleotides, the CDR3 is TGTGCCAGCAGTGAAATCGGGAGGGTATACAATGAGCAGTTCTTC. Protein sequence: CASSEIGRVYNEQFF. The rearrangement uses TRBV2 and TRBJ2-1; 8 bases fit TRBD2. The CDR3 has 15 residues. Germline V lookup: CDR1 SNHLY, CDR2 FYNNEI. V dropped 2 bases and J dropped 4; count of bases not matched to a gene: 4. The whole variable domain, remainder taken from reference TRBV2 and TRBJ2-1, is EPEVTQTPSHQVTQMGQEVILRCVPISNHLYFYWYRQILGQKVEFLVSFYNNEISEKSEIFDDQFSVERPDGSNFTLKIRSTKLEDSAMYFCASSEIGRVYNEQFFGPGTRLTVL.

This rearrangement joins TRBV7-6 to TRBJ2-1; 9 bases line up with TRBD2. Germline V gene sequence: CDR1 SGHVS, CDR2 FNYEAQ. The CDR3 runs 14 residues. With V trimmed by 7 bases and J by 9 bases, 10 bases remained unmatched. Written as DNA, the CDR3 is TGTGCCAGCAATGGGGGGCTAGCGGGGACTGAGCAGTTCTTC. Translated, it gives CASNGGLAGTEQFF. Drawing the rest from reference TRBV7-6 and TRBJ2-1, the complete variable domain is GAGVSQSPRYKVTKRGQDVALRCDPISGHVSLYWYRQALGQGPEFLTYFNYEAQQDKSGLPNDRFSAERPEGSISTLTIQRTEQRDSAMYRCASNGGLAGTEQFFGPGTRLTVL.

The V call is TRBV30, the J call TRBJ1-3, with a weak D call TRBD1 (6 bases). CDR1 and CDR2 from the germline V gene are GTSNPN and SVGIG (reference sequence). The CDR3 spans 13 residues. Trimming shortened V by 5 bases and J by 4 bases, and 12 bases separated the two germline ends. In DNA, the CDR3 is TGTGCCTGGCAAACAGGGAACGGAAACACCATATATTTT. It codes for CAWQTGNGNTIYF.

V usage is TRBV27 and J usage is TRBJ2-6; D remains ambiguous. This CDR3 has 16 amino acids. Germline CDR1 MNHEY, CDR2 SMNVEV (reference sequence). V was cut by 3 bases and J by 4 bases, with 13 bases left in between. This CDR3 reads CASSFQRRSGANVLTF. The CDR3 nucleotides read TGTGCCAGCAGTTTTCAGAGGCGGTCCGGGGCCAACGTCCTGACTTTC. Full variable domain (rest looked up from reference TRBV27 and TRBJ2-6): EAQVTQNPRYLITVTGKKLTVTCSQNMNHEYMSWYRQDPGLGLRQIYYSMNVEVTDKGDVPEGYKVSRKEKRNFPLILESPSPNQTSLYFCASSFQRRSGANVLTFGAGSRLTVL.

The chain employs TRBV18 and TRBJ2-7, with D possibly TRBD2 on 6 matching bases. The germline gives CDR1 KGHSH, CDR2 LQKENI. Deletions cut 2 bases from V and 1 base from J, with 9 bases between. The CDR3 extends over 14 amino acids. CDR3 region: CASSPTGGSYEQYF. In DNA, the CDR3 is TGTGCCAGCTCACCAACCGGGGGATCCTACGAGCAGTACTTC. The full variable domain, with the rest looked up from reference TRBV18 and TRBJ2-7, is NAGVMQNPRHLVRRRGQEARLRCSPMKGHSHVYWYRQLPEEGLKFMVYLQKENIIDESGMPKERFSAEFPKEGPSILRIQQVVRGDSAAYFCASSPTGGSYEQYFGPGTRLTVT.

This clone was detected only a few times. DNA for the CDR3: TGTGCCAGCAGTGAAGCTGGACAGGTTGACTATGGCTACACCTTC. It translates to CASSEAGQVDYGYTF. This chain uses TRBV6-1 with TRBJ1-2; TRBD1 matches at 7 bases. The germline V gene encodes CDR1 MNHNS and CDR2 SASEGT. The CDR3 length is 15 residues. With 0 bases clipped from V and 3 bases from J, the junction kept 4 bases outside the gene matches.

The gene calls are TRBV30 and TRBJ1-4, with D maybe TRBD1 (5 bases). The CDR3 extends over 12 amino acids. The V gene lost 0 bases and the J gene lost 8 bases, with 7 bases spanning the gap. Germline V lookup: CDR1 GTSNPN, CDR2 SVGIG (reference sequence). CDR3 nucleotides: TGTGCCTGGAGTGTACAGGCGGAAAAACTGTTTTTT. Translating gives CAWSVQAEKLFF.

J is TRBJ1-5 and V is TRBV27, with D possibly matching TRBD1 (6 bases). V lost 4 bases to trimming and J lost 4 bases, with 14 bases between them. Germline assignment: CDR1 MNHEY and CDR2 SMNVEV (reference sequence). This CDR3 is built from 15 residues. CDR3 sequence: CASSYTGLGNQPQHF. The CDR3, as DNA: TGTGCCAGCAGTTATACAGGGTTAGGAAATCAGCCCCAGCATTTT.

The V and J genes are TRBV19 and TRBJ1-2; 7 bases are a match to TRBD1. There are 15 residues in the CDR3. V shed 5 bases and J 0 bases; nucleotides not matched to a gene: 6. CDR1 LNHDA and CDR2 SQIVND come from the germline V gene (reference sequence). In DNA form, the CDR3 reads TGTGCCAGTAGTGCTGCGGGACAGACTAACTATGGCTACACCTTC. It yields the protein CASSAAGQTNYGYTF.

This clone was observed a few times. This sequence joins TRBV6-5 and TRBJ1-1; TRBD1 agrees at 7 bases. The germline V gene encodes CDR1 MNHEY and CDR2 SVGAGI. The V gene end was trimmed by 8 bases and the J gene end by 4 bases; junction bases not matched to a gene: 10. The CDR3 runs to 14 residues. CDR3 bases: TGTGCCAGCTCTGGAGGGGGCAGGTCCACTGAAGCTTTCTTT. Amino acids: CASSGGGRSTEAFF.

This clone was observed a handful of times. V usage is TRBV9 and J usage is TRBJ2-2; 15 positions agree with TRBD2. V gave up 4 bases and J gave up 3 bases; unmatched junction bases: 13. CDR3 size: 20 residues. The germline CDR1 and CDR2 sequences are SGDLS and YYNGEE. CDR3 coding DNA: TGTGCCAGCAGCCCCCATGGACTAGCGGGAGGGCCAAGCGACACCGGGGAGCTGTTTTTT. This codes for CASSPHGLAGGPSDTGELFF.